These 15 T cell receptor beta chains were sequenced from one sample in a study of cytomegalovirus exposure and HLA in healthy donors. The PCR was carried out with 60 Vbeta primers and 13 Jbeta primers. Sequenced by immunoSEQ multiplex PCR; TCRdb stores in-frame clones only, minus some. The sample consists of some 110,000 clones, around 60% of them appearing once. Sequencing used PBMCs. These receptors were obtained from a woman in her thirties or forties in good health and CMV-seropositive.

This clone was detected a few times. The genes are TRBV7-2 and TRBJ2-7; 7 bases match TRBD1. With 3 bases clipped from V and 0 bases from J, the junction kept 5 bases outside the gene matches. This CDR3 is 15 amino acids long. Germline V CDR1 and CDR2: SGHTA, FQGNSA. The DNA for the CDR3 is TGTGCCAGCAGCTTCCAGGGACAGCTCTCCTACGAGCAGTACTTC. This sequence encodes CASSFQGQLSYEQYF.

V gene TRBV28 combines with J gene TRBJ1-2; 7 positions match TRBD1. This CDR3 region has 16 residues. Germline assignment: CDR1 MDHEN and CDR2 SYDVKM. V shed 5 bases and J 0 bases; nucleotides not matched to a gene: 9. In nucleotides, the CDR3 is TGTGCCAGCAGTCCTATGACAGGGACCACTAACTATGGCTACACCTTC. It translates to CASSPMTGTTNYGYTF.

This chain joins TRBV11-1 and TRBJ2-1; 13 bases agree with TRBD2. The V and J ends lost 5 bases and 8 bases, in that order; junction bases with no gene match: 6. The CDR3 has 15 amino acids. The V gene's germline CDR1 is SGHAT and CDR2 FQDESV (reference sequence). The CDR3 is CASSVTSGRGYEQFF. The DNA for the CDR3 is TGTGCCAGCAGCGTAACTAGCGGGAGGGGCTATGAGCAGTTCTTC.

The chain links TRBV7-9 to TRBJ2-7, with 9 bases matching TRBD1. Per the germline V gene, CDR1 is SEHNR and CDR2 is FQNEAQ (reference sequence). Trimming removed 4 bases from V and 3 bases from J; junction bases left unmatched: 7. The CDR3 has 15 amino acids. The chain's CDR3 is CASSYAGTGRYEQYF. CDR3 nucleotide sequence: TGTGCCAGCAGCTACGCCGGGACAGGGCGCTACGAGCAGTACTTC.

With respect to this clone: Other DNA sequences of this sample code for an identical CDR3. The chain couples TRBV5-1 to TRBJ1-2, with TRBD1 identical over 8 bases. Germline V gene lookup returns CDR1 SGHRS and CDR2 YFSETQ. The V segment lost 0 bases and the J segment 6 bases; nucleotides outside the gene matches: 4. The CDR3 sequence is 14 residues long. For the CDR3, the DNA is TGCGCCAGCAGCTTGGTCCAGGGGGCTGATGGCTACACCTTC. Encoded protein: CASSLVQGADGYTF.

The chain employs TRBV27 and TRBJ2-7, with D tentatively TRBD1 (5 bases). Germline values: CDR1 MNHEY, CDR2 SMNVEV (reference sequence). The V end lost 2 bases, the J end lost 2 bases, and 7 bases lay between the germline ends. CDR3 size: 13 residues. CDR3 sequence (DNA): TGTGCCAGCAGTTTAGGGGCCACCTACGAGCAGTACTTC. Protein sequence: CASSLGATYEQYF.

The rearrangement links TRBV29-1 to TRBJ2-5; D possibly corresponds to TRBD2 (5 bases). Germline V gives CDR1 SQVTM, CDR2 ANQGSEA. V was trimmed by 5 bases and J by 2 bases, leaving 9 bases between them. CDR3 length equals 12 residues. CDR3 amino acids: CSVKDSQETQYF. DNA for the CDR3: TGCAGCGTTAAGGACTCACAAGAGACCCAGTACTTC.

The chain uses TRBV29-1 and TRBJ2-5; 9 bases are a match to TRBD1. Germline assignment: CDR1 SQVTM and CDR2 ANQGSEA. Trimming cost V 5 bases and J 5 bases; bases outside gene matches: 3. The CDR3 consists of 12 residues. In nucleotides, the CDR3 is TGCAGCGTTAACAGGGGGCTTGAGACCCAGTACTTC. Its translation is CSVNRGLETQYF.

About this clone itself: Germline is not matched at one junction end, which may reflect a read error. Other nucleotide sequences from this sample produce the same CDR3. The rearrangement joins TRBV6-1 to TRBJ1-4; a weak D match, TRBD1 (5 bases). The CDR3 has 15 amino acids. Per the germline V gene, CDR1 is MNHNS and CDR2 is SASEGT. CDR3 region: CASRIRQSSNEKLFF. DNA of the CDR3: TGTGCCAGCAGGATCCGACAGAGCTCTAATGAAAAGCTGTTTTTT.

The chain is built from TRBV25-1 and TRBJ2-3, with 9 bases lining up with TRBD1. With V trimmed by 7 bases and J by 1 base, 6 bases remained unmatched. Germline loops: CDR1 MGHDK, CDR2 SYGVNS. This CDR3 region has 15 residues. The CDR3 is CASTDRTGGTDTQYF. CDR3 DNA sequence: TGTGCCAGCACTGACCGGACAGGGGGCACAGATACGCAGTATTTT.

The chain joins TRBV29-1 to TRBJ2-7; D may be TRBD1 (6 bases). Looked up from germline, CDR1 is SQVTM and CDR2 is ANQGSEA. This CDR3 is built from 14 residues. Deletions cut 0 bases from V and 1 base from J, with 10 bases between. CDR3 residues: CSVEESGTSYEQYF. The CDR3 DNA reads TGCAGCGTTGAAGAGTCAGGGACATCCTACGAGCAGTACTTC.

V gene TRBV11-2 combines with J gene TRBJ2-7; tentatively, D is TRBD1 (6 bases). CDR1 is SGHAT, CDR2 FQNNGV, per germline. Trimming pared 1 base from V and 2 bases from J, leaving 21 bases between. The CDR3 runs to 18 residues. The CDR3 DNA is TGTGCCAGCAGCTTAGGGGGAACAATACAGGGCCCTCCCTACGAGCAGTACTTC. Protein product: CASSLGGTIQGPPYEQYF.

This clone has more than one count but fewer than ten. This chain uses TRBV4-1 with TRBJ1-2; TRBD1 matches at 7 bases. The junction had 2 bases not matched to a gene; V was cut back by 4 bases and J by 3 bases. The CDR3 extends over 13 amino acids. CDR1 and CDR2 (germline): MGHRA, YSYEKL. CDR3: CASSLTGDYGYTF. The CDR3 region has the DNA TGCGCCAGCAGCCTCACAGGGGACTATGGCTACACCTTC.

This chain joins TRBV20-1 and TRBJ2-3, with D unclear. Germline V gives CDR1 DFQATT, CDR2 SNEGSKA (reference sequence). V was trimmed by 5 bases and J by 5 bases, leaving 8 bases between them. There are 11 residues in the CDR3. The CDR3 DNA follows: TGCAGTGCTGGGCCGAAAGATACGCAGTATTTT. Its protein product is CSAGPKDTQYF.

The gene calls are TRBV5-1 and TRBJ2-3, with D maybe TRBD1 (6 bases). The germline V and J ends were trimmed by 4 bases and 3 bases, with 9 bases remaining between them. Germline V gene data show CDR1 as SGHRS and CDR2 as YFSETQ. The CDR3 has 13 residues. CDR3 in amino acids: CASSLQGTDTQYF. The CDR3 coding sequence is TGCGCCAGCAGCCTACAGGGAACAGATACGCAGTATTTT.